One and the same sample provided the 6 T cell receptor beta chains below, sequenced in a study of Ad26.COV2.S vaccination and SARS-CoV-2 variants. Treatment in this sample: around 19 received Ad26.COV2.S at low or high dose, single or two shots; several received placebo; per-sample allocation not given. Sampling occurred on day 63 after the first vaccine or placebo injection. Generated by immunoSEQ multiplex PCR, the TCRdb table keeps only in-frame clones and is missing some. This sample has hundreds of thousands of clones, with 89% found just once. The material was peripheral blood, obtained in a trial of Ad26.COV2.S vaccine versus placebo. The receptors stem from a person between 18 and 65 years old who received the Ad26.COV2.S COVID-19 vaccine or a placebo.

A remark on this clone: Other DNA sequences from this sample encode an identical CDR3 as well. CDR3 protein: CASSLVGTGNTGELFF. The CDR3 region has the DNA TGCGCCAGCAGCTTGGTCGGGACAGGGAACACCGGGGAGCTGTTTTTT. J is TRBJ2-2 and V is TRBV5-1; TRBD1 aligns across 8 bases. Germline V gene data show CDR1 as SGHRS and CDR2 as YFSETQ. CDR3 length: 16 residues. The V gene end was trimmed by 0 bases and the J gene end by 1 base; junction bases not matched to a gene: 2. Together with reference TRBV5-1 and TRBJ2-2, the CDR3 gives the full variable domain: KAGVTQTPRYLIKTRGQQVTLSCSPISGHRSVSWYQQTPGQGLQFLFEYFSETQRNKGNFPGRFSGRQFSNSRSEMNVSTLELGDSALYLCASSLVGTGNTGELFFGEGSRLTVL.

V is TRBV6-1 and J is TRBJ1-6, with unresolved D. V dropped 1 base and J dropped 7 bases, with 5 bases sitting between them. The CDR3 extends over 13 amino acids. Germline CDR1 reads MNHNS; CDR2 reads SASEGT. The chain's CDR3 is CASSEVQNSPLHF. The CDR3 coding sequence is TGTGCCAGCAGTGAAGTACAGAATTCACCCCTCCACTTT.

V usage is TRBV7-2 and J usage is TRBJ1-4, with 8 bases identical to TRBD1. The CDR3 has 14 residues. Germline-derived CDR1 and CDR2 are SGHTA and FQGNSA. J lost 6 bases, V lost 6 bases, and 6 bases had no gene match. The CDR3 loop is CASRSGGSDEKLFF. CDR3 nucleotide sequence: TGTGCCAGCAGGTCAGGGGGCAGCGATGAAAAACTGTTTTTT.

J is TRBJ2-5 and V is TRBV5-6; 8 nucleotides align to TRBD2. This CDR3 is built from 14 residues. Trimming took 4 bases from V and 4 from J; bases not matched to a gene: 6. CDR1 SGHDT and CDR2 YYEEEE come from the germline V gene. The CDR3 sequence is CASSQWAGGETQYF. As DNA, the CDR3 is TGTGCCAGCAGCCAGTGGGCGGGAGGAGAGACCCAGTACTTC.

The chain uses TRBV5-1 and TRBJ1-1; D gene unclear. This CDR3 spans 13 amino acids. Germline CDR1 is SGHRS and CDR2 is YFSETQ. V lost 0 bases to trimming and J lost 3 bases, with 6 bases between them. DNA for the CDR3: TGCGCCAGCAGCTTGGCGGAGGACACTGAAGCTTTCTTT. Translation: CASSLAEDTEAFF.

The chain uses TRBV5-4 and TRBJ1-1; D gene unclear. Germline CDR1 reads SGHNT; CDR2 reads YYREEE (reference sequence). The CDR3 extends over 15 amino acids. Trimming removed 0 bases from V and 1 base from J, with 10 bases in between. As DNA, the CDR3 is TGTGCCAGCAGCTTGGCCGACGTTGGGAACACTGAAGCTTTCTTT. This encodes CASSLADVGNTEAFF.